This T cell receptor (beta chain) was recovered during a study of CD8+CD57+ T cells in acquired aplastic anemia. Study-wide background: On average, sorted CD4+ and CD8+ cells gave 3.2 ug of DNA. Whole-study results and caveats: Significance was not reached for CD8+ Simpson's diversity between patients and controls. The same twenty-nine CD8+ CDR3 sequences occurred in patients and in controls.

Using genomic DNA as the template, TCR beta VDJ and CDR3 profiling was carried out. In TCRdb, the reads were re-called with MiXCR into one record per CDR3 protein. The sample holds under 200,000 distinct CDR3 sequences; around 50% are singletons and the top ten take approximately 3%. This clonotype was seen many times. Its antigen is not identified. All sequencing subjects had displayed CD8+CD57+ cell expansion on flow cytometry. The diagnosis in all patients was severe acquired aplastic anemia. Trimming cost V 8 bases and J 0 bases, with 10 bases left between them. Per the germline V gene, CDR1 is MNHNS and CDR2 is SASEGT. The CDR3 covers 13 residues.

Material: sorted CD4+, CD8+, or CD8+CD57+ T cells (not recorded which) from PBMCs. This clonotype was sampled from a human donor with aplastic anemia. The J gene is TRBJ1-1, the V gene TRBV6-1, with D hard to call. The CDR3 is CASRKNVNTEAFF. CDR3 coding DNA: TGTGCCAGCCGGAAGAATGTGAACACTGAAGCTTTCTTT.